Sequencing of this TCR beta chain was carried out in a study of shared clonotypes between healthy human individuals. Study conclusions and caveats: Among non-shared clonotypes, generation probabilities were lower than among those shared by all four donors.

Concerning this clone: What it binds is unknown.

Sequencing used immunoSEQ multiplex PCR; TCRdb keeps in-frame clones, though not all of them. Of more than 2,000,000 clones listed, approximately 93% are singletons. The CDR3 runs 15 residues. Germline V CDR1 and CDR2: SGHKS, YYEKEE (reference sequence). J was trimmed by 4 bases and V by 3 bases; bases with no gene match: 7. The sequence came from a man between 18 and 29 years old in good health. Some clones in this sample may be carry-over from other donors' samples. The chain recombines TRBV5-5 with TRBJ1-1; 9 bases are a match to TRBD1. The sequenced material came from naive CD4+ T cells from PBMCs. Subset specified: CD45RA+ positively selected. The CDR3 sequence is CASSSRTGVSTEAFF. In nucleotides, the CDR3 is TGTGCCAGCAGCTCCCGGACAGGGGTAAGCACTGAAGCTTTCTTT.